These 13 T cell receptor beta chains were sequenced from one sample in a study of graft-versus-host responses after intestinal transplantation. These receptors lack a known antigen. The table came from immunoSEQ multiplex PCR; TCRdb's copy has only in-frame clones and leaves some out. Here the sample spans approximately 88,000 clones, 94% being singletons. The sample consisted of unstimulated CD4+ T cells sorted from spleen or lymph node cells, taken before transplant. The receptors derive from a human donor who was the organ donor for an intestinal transplant.

This chain uses TRBV6-1 with TRBJ1-2; maybe TRBD1 (6 bases). The ends were cut back, 2 bases at V and 7 bases at J, with 14 bases in the middle. CDR1 MNHNS and CDR2 SASEGT come from the germline V gene. CDR3 length equals 14 residues. CDR3 nucleotide sequence: TGTGCCAGCAGTGAATTCGCGGGGGCCCGTGGCTACACCTTC. Translated, it gives CASSEFAGARGYTF.

The chain recombines TRBV5-6 with TRBJ2-1; D is ambiguous. The CDR3 has 13 amino acids. Trimming took 2 bases from V and 2 from J, leaving 5 bases between them. CDR1 and CDR2 from the germline V gene are SGHDT and YYEEEE. In DNA, the CDR3 is TGTGCCAGCAGCTTTATAACCTACAATGAGCAGTTCTTC. Translated, it gives CASSFITYNEQFF.

The chain recombines TRBV5-1 with TRBJ1-6; weak D call: TRBD1 (5 bases). This CDR3 comprises 15 residues. Germline V gene data show CDR1 as SGHRS and CDR2 as YFSETQ. The V end was cut by 1 base, the J end by 13 bases, with 18 bases between. CDR3 in amino acids: CASSLMSGRDSPLHF. The CDR3 region has the DNA TGCGCCAGCAGCTTGATGTCAGGGAGAGACTCGCCCCTCCACTTT. Complete variable domain (other parts from reference TRBV5-1 and TRBJ1-6): KAGVTQTPRYLIKTRGQQVTLSCSPISGHRSVSWYQQTPGQGLQFLFEYFSETQRNKGNFPGRFSGRQFSNSRSEMNVSTLELGDSALYLCASSLMSGRDSPLHFGNGTRLTVT.

The chain joins TRBV7-9 to TRBJ1-5; 9 nucleotides agree with TRBD1. Germline V gives CDR1 SEHNR, CDR2 FQNEAQ (reference sequence). J lost 6 bases, V lost 1 base, and 10 bases had no gene match. CDR3 length equals 17 residues. For the CDR3, the DNA is TGTGCCAGCAGCTTAGTGTTAATGGGACAGGGAGGTCAGCCCCAGCATTTT. Residues: CASSLVLMGQGGQPQHF.

The V and J genes are TRBV27 and TRBJ2-4; D possibly corresponds to TRBD2 (7 bases). This CDR3 is 16 amino acids long. The germline V gene has CDR1 MNHEY and CDR2 SMNVEV (reference sequence). V lost 5 bases and J lost 5, with 19 bases in between. The CDR3 spells CASSPRRGGTQNIQYF. In nucleotides, the CDR3 is TGTGCCAGCAGTCCCCGAAGGGGGGGTACCCAAAACATTCAGTACTTC.

The chain joins TRBV5-4 to TRBJ1-4; no clear D gene. The CDR3 is 16 amino acids. CDR1 SGHNT and CDR2 YYREEE come from the germline V gene (reference sequence). With 4 bases removed from V and 4 bases from J, the gap between germline ends came to 17 bases. CDR3 in DNA: TGTGCCAGCAGCCAAAAGGACCGGACTAATAATGAAAAACTGTTTTTT. Amino acids: CASSQKDRTNNEKLFF.

The chain recombines TRBV4-1 with TRBJ2-7; the match to TRBD1 covers 8 bases. This CDR3 is 14 amino acids long. With V trimmed by 3 bases and J by 6 bases, 7 bases remained unmatched. The germline V gene has CDR1 MGHRA and CDR2 YSYEKL. CDR3 residues: CASSHIGQGGEQYF. The CDR3 region has the DNA TGCGCCAGCAGCCACATTGGACAGGGTGGCGAGCAGTACTTC.

The chain has TRBV7-2 and TRBJ2-3; perhaps TRBD1 as D (6 bases). CDR3 length: 13 amino acids. V was trimmed by 0 bases and J by 7 bases, leaving 8 bases between them. Germline V gene lookup returns CDR1 SGHTA and CDR2 FQGNSA. The CDR3 DNA is TGTGCCAGCAGCTTAGCCAGGGACAATACGCAGTATTTT. This encodes CASSLARDNTQYF.

V usage is TRBV2 and J usage is TRBJ2-7; 9 positions agree with TRBD2. The V segment lost 5 bases and the J segment 4 bases; nucleotides outside the gene matches: 9. CDR3 length equals 15 residues. Per the germline V gene, CDR1 is SNHLY and CDR2 is FYNNEI. CDR3 loop: CASSISSSGVYEQYF. In nucleotides, the CDR3 is TGTGCCAGCAGTATCTCGTCTAGCGGGGTGTACGAGCAGTACTTC.

This chain connects TRBV18 to TRBJ1-2; D unresolved. V gave up 3 bases and J gave up 4 bases, with 21 bases separating them. The length of the CDR3 is 17 residues. The germline CDR1 and CDR2 sequences are KGHSH and LQKENI. CDR3 protein: CASSPAPSQLHSYGYTF. DNA for the CDR3: TGTGCCAGCTCACCCGCACCCTCCCAACTACATAGCTATGGCTACACCTTC.

The rearrangement joins TRBV10-1 to TRBJ2-3; TRBD1 aligns across 8 bases. The CDR3 has 15 amino acids. In germline, CDR1 is WNHNN, CDR2 SYGVQD (reference sequence). V trimming: 6 bases; J trimming: 0 bases; junction bases outside the gene matches: 5. CDR3 coding DNA: TGCGCCAGCAGCGAGACAGGGGCTAGCACAGATACGCAGTATTTT. It is translated as CASSETGASTDTQYF.

The CDR3 DNA is TGTGCCAGGTCGGGACAGGGTAGAGACGAGCAGTACTTC. This encodes CARSGQGRDEQYF. V and J are TRBV2 and TRBJ2-7, with TRBD1 matching over 9 bases. V trimming: 9 bases; J trimming: 5 bases; junction bases outside the gene matches: 8. The germline gives CDR1 SNHLY, CDR2 FYNNEI. This CDR3 has 13 amino acids.

CDR3 coding DNA: TGTGCCAGCACGATAACAGGGTTGGGGTCCTACGAGCAGTACTTC. Amino acids: CASTITGLGSYEQYF. The chain uses TRBV28 and TRBJ2-7; a possible D gene is TRBD1 (6 bases). V lost 7 bases and J 1 base, leaving 17 bases between the germline ends. Germline V gene data show CDR1 as MDHEN and CDR2 as SYDVKM. This CDR3 contains 15 residues.